These 4 T cell receptor beta chains share one sample of origin, sequenced in a study of identical twins. MiXCR, applied by TCRdb to the 5' RACE reads, yields one record per CDR3 protein. The sample yields 510,000 or so distinct CDR3 sequences, about 16% seen once. The sample was also linked to a second study, of yellow fever vaccine responses in identical twins.

The specimen was CD4+ T cells sorted from blood. The receptor source for this set is a young woman in good health.

This clonotype was counted at least ten times. V is TRBV7-2 and J is TRBJ2-1; 10 bases fit TRBD2. Germline CDR1 SGHTA, CDR2 FQGNSA. The CDR3 contains 17 residues. The trim removed 4 bases at V and 0 bases at J, leaving 6 bases unmatched. CDR3 region: CASSSRSGGGSYNEQFF. The CDR3 DNA is TGTGCCAGCAGCTCGCGGAGCGGGGGGGGCTCCTACAATGAGCAGTTCTTC.

The genes are TRBV5-6 and TRBJ2-4; perhaps TRBD2 as D (5 bases). This CDR3 spans 17 amino acids. Between the trimmed V and J ends, which lost 0 bases and 2 bases, there was a span of 15 bases. CDR1 SGHDT and CDR2 YYEEEE come from the germline V gene. Written as DNA, the CDR3 is TGTGCCAGCAGCTTGGTAGGGCTAGCCGATACCAAAAACATTCAGTACTTC. Amino acid sequence: CASSLVGLADTKNIQYF. The full variable domain, rest sourced from reference TRBV5-6 and TRBJ2-4, is DAGVTQSPTHLIKTRGQQVTLRCSPKSGHDTVSWYQQALGQGPQFIFQYYEEEERQRGNFPDRFSGHQFPNYSSELNVNALLLGDSALYLCASSLVGLADTKNIQYFGAGTRLSVL.

This clonotype occurred a few times. V gene TRBV18 combines with J gene TRBJ2-2; 8 nucleotides agree with TRBD2. With V trimmed by 4 bases and J by 5 bases, 6 bases remained unmatched. Germline-derived CDR1 and CDR2 are KGHSH and LQKENI. CDR3 size: 15 residues. The CDR3 nucleotides read TGTGCCAGCTCACGCTCGGGGGGGCCAACCGGGGAGCTGTTTTTT. Translating it yields CASSRSGGPTGELFF.

In this sample, this clonotype turned up many times. The V gene is TRBV12-3 or TRBV12-4, the J gene TRBJ1-5; the match to TRBD1 covers 7 bases. This CDR3 has 16 amino acids. Trimming cost V 5 bases and J 0 bases; bases outside gene matches: 7. CDR3 bases: TGTGCCAGCAGTCCCCGGGAGGGGGCTAGCAATCAGCCCCAGCATTTT. As protein: CASSPREGASNQPQHF.